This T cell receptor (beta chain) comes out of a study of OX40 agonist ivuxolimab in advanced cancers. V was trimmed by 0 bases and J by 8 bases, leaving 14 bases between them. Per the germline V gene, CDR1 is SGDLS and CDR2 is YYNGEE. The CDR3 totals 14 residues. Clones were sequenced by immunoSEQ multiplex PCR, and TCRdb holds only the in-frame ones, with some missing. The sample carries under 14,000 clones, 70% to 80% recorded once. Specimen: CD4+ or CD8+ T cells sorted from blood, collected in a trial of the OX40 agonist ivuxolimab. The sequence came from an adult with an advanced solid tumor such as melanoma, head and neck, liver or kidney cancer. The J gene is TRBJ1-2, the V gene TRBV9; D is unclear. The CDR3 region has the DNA TGTGCCAGCAGCGTAGGTGATTCCCTGGTGGGCTACACCTTC. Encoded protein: CASSVGDSLVGYTF.